The source of this TCR beta chain is a study of human versus mouse CDR3 diversity and MHC coevolution. Broader study findings: Clonal inequality was lowest in two of the three human donors. Humans had the largest estimated TCR beta repertoire, 1.5 million to 2 million clonotypes.

V lost 0 bases and J lost 7, with 8 bases in between. The CDR3 sequence is 14 residues long. Germline lookup yields CDR1 SGDLS and CDR2 YYNGEE. In regard to this clone: Antigen unknown.

Naive CD4 T cells were sorted as CD45RO-negative, CD62L-positive. Using immunoSEQ multiplex PCR, the repertoire was profiled, and TCRdb retains in-frame clones only, with some absent. The sample holds 55,000 to 65,000 clones, just under 95% seen once. Sequenced input: naive CD4+ T cells from blood. The sample's subset: CD45RO-negative CD62L-positive naive CD4 T cells. This TCR was sampled from a person in their sixties or seventies in good health. The rearrangement uses TRBV9 and TRBJ2-6; D is perhaps TRBD2 (5 bases). CDR3 in amino acids: CASSVEGGANVLTF. CDR3 sequence (DNA): TGTGCCAGCAGCGTAGAAGGAGGCGCCAACGTCCTGACTTTC.